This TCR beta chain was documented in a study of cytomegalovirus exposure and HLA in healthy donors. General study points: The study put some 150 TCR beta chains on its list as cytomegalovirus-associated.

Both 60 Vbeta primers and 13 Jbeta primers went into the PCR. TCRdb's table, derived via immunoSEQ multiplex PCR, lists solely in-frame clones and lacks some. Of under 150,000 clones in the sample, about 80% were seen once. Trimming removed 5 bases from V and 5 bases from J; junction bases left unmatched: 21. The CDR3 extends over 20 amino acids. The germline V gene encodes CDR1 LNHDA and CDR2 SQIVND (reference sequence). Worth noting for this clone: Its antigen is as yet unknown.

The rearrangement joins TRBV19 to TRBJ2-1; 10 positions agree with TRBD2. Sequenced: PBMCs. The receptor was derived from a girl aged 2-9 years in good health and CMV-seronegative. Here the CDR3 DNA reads TGTGCCAGTAGTCGACAAGTGGGTAGCGGGAGGATTGGGAGGGACAATGAGCAGTTCTTC. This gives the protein CASSRQVGSGRIGRDNEQFF.